Below, 8 T cell receptor beta chains from the same sample are listed, as sequenced in a study of blood T cell repertoires in COVID-19. The protocol was immunoSEQ multiplex PCR, while the TCRdb copy is restricted to in-frame clones and leaves out a portion. The profile shows some 190,000 clones, roughly three quarters of them singletons. Sequenced material: PBMCs or T cells enriched from blood (not recorded which). Receptors originate from a woman aged 45 to 65 with acute COVID-19.

The chain uses TRBV2 and TRBJ2-7; a weak D match, TRBD2 (6 bases). Trimming cost V 7 bases and J 1 base, with 11 bases left between them. The CDR3 sequence is 13 residues long. Looked up from germline, CDR1 is SNHLY and CDR2 is FYNNEI. The CDR3 DNA reads TGTGCCAGCACGCAGGAGGGGTCCTACGAGCAGTACGTC. Its translation is CASTQEGSYEQYV.

This clone occurred once. J is TRBJ2-3 and V is TRBV6-4; D remains unclear. Trimming removed 0 bases at V and 1 base at J, with 5 bases between. The germline gives CDR1 MRHNA, CDR2 SNTAGT. The CDR3 runs 14 residues. CDR3 sequence: CASSDSFRTDTQYF. DNA of the CDR3: TGTGCCAGCAGTGACTCCTTCCGCACAGATACGCAGTATTTT.

This clone was recorded a few times. The gene calls are TRBV6-5 and TRBJ2-3, with TRBD1 as a possible D gene (6 bases). Trimming pared 6 bases from V and 6 bases from J, leaving 19 bases between. CDR3 length: 15 residues. Germline CDR1 MNHEY, CDR2 SVGAGI. The CDR3 nucleotides are TGTGCCAGCAGGTCCTTCCCAGGGGTTGCGGATACGCAGTATTTT. It specifies CASRSFPGVADTQYF.

This sequence joins TRBV18 and TRBJ2-5, with D maybe TRBD2 (6 bases). Germline V gene data show CDR1 as KGHSH and CDR2 as LQKENI. This CDR3 is built from 17 residues. V lost 2 bases to trimming and J lost 2 bases, with 18 bases between them. The CDR3 nucleotides read TGTGCCAGCTCACCAGGCGGGAACAGCGGGTATCAAGAGACCCAGTACTTC. Translated: CASSPGGNSGYQETQYF.

With respect to this clone: Other DNA sequences from this sample encode an identical CDR3 as well. The V and J genes are TRBV5-1 and TRBJ1-2; D possibly corresponds to TRBD1 (5 bases). This CDR3 is 13 amino acids long. V lost 3 bases and J 2 bases, leaving 8 bases between the germline ends. CDR1 is SGHRS, CDR2 YFSETQ, per germline. The chain's CDR3 is CASSSTGNYGYTF. CDR3 sequence (DNA): TGCGCCAGCAGCTCCACAGGAAACTATGGCTACACCTTC. The whole variable domain, filled in from reference TRBV5-1 and TRBJ1-2, reads KAGVTQTPRYLIKTRGQQVTLSCSPISGHRSVSWYQQTPGQGLQFLFEYFSETQRNKGNFPGRFSGRQFSNSRSEMNVSTLELGDSALYLCASSSTGNYGYTFGSGTRLTVV.

Here the CDR3 reads CASSAPPGQGNISIEYV. The CDR3 nucleotides read TGCGCCAGCAGCGCCCCCCCCGGACAGGGAAATATATCGATTGAGTACGTC. This chain links TRBV5-1 with TRBJ2-7; TRBD1 matches 8 bases. The CDR3 sequence is 17 residues long. CDR1 and CDR2 (germline): SGHRS, YFSETQ. Trimming took 4 bases from V and 11 from J; bases not matched to a gene: 23.

The chain joins TRBV4-3 to TRBJ1-2; the D is unclear. CDR3 length equals 14 residues. Germline CDR1 LGHNA, CDR2 YSLEER. V was cut by 0 bases and J by 6 bases, with 11 bases left in between. The CDR3 region has the DNA TGCGCCAGCAGCCAAGAATGGCAGGAAAATGGCTACACCTTC. It encodes CASSQEWQENGYTF.

V is TRBV6-2 or TRBV6-3 and J is TRBJ2-7; D is possibly TRBD1 (7 bases). Between the trimmed V and J ends, which lost 4 bases and 3 bases, there was a span of 10 bases. The CDR3 is 13 residues long. Germline assignment: CDR1 MNHEY and CDR2 SVGEGT. The CDR3 nucleotides are TGTGCCAGCAGTTCCAGGGGGGTCTACGAGCAGTACGTC. Translating it yields CASSSRGVYEQYV.